This TCR beta chain emerged from a study of blood T cell repertoires in COVID-19. Study overall: Acute-phase and convalescent COVID-19 samples originated in the United States, Italy and Spain. PBMCs, B-cell-depleted T cells, or T cells were the source of the cDNA or gDNA that made up the material.

Authors' methods: From reference gene primer amplification, estimates of nucleated cell counts were derived. Sequenced by immunoSEQ multiplex PCR; TCRdb stores in-frame clones only, minus some. V, J and clone size derive from that table, while D and trimming were established from the DNA sequence. The sample lists around 320,000 clones; about 91% were seen once. V lost 3 bases, J lost 4 bases, and 5 bases stayed unmatched. The germline gives CDR1 LGHDT, CDR2 YNNKEL (reference sequence). CDR3 length equals 14 residues. The gene calls are TRBV3-1 (or the pseudogene TRBV3-2) and TRBJ1-2, with 7 bases matching TRBD1. The clonotype was recovered from a woman aged 25 to 39 who had recovered from COVID-19. The sequenced sample consisted of peripheral blood. As DNA, the CDR3 is TGTGCCAGCAGCCAGGGCAGGGGGAGCTATGGCTACACCTTC. Translated, it gives CASSQGRGSYGYTF.